This T cell receptor beta chain was retrieved from a study of tumor-infiltrating lymphocytes in primary liver carcinoma. Study overall: Sequencing of the samples generated roughly 3.65 to 8 million productive TCRbeta reads, with similar yields across tissue types.

Unsorted whole blood served as the source of blood RNA, and germline DNA was extracted as well. An approximately 4-milliliter peripheral blood sample was collected before surgery. The V and J ends lost 2 bases and 5 bases, in that order; junction bases with no gene match: 3. CDR1 and CDR2 (germline): SGHAT, FQNNGV. The CDR3 extends over 14 amino acids. The investigators made TCR beta cDNA from 400 to 550 ng total RNA, using a constant-region primer. Libraries of TCR beta came from three nested multiplex PCR rounds with slightly modified ARM-PCR. Investigators reported that the first two PCR rounds, at 10 cycles each, used TRBV1-TRBV30 forward primers with a C-beta reverse primer. Each CDR3 protein gets one entry after TCRdb re-called the multiplex PCR reads with MiXCR. The data contain around 170,000 distinct CDR3 sequences, over 45% of them singletons. Study-level findings and limits: For tumor-adjacent and tumor-blood pairs, overlap was less than that seen for tumor region pairs.

This clonotype was recorded many times. Antigen specificity is unknown. The receptor comes from a man in his forties with primary liver carcinoma and hepatitis B virus infection. Sequencing was performed on peripheral blood. The chain recombines TRBV11-2 with TRBJ2-1, with 7 bases that match TRBD1. CDR3 residues: CASSLPGQHNEQFF. The CDR3 DNA follows: TGTGCCAGCAGCTTACCGGGACAGCACAATGAGCAGTTCTTC. The full variable domain, its missing parts supplied by reference TRBV11-2 and TRBJ2-1, is EAGVAQSPRYKIIEKRQSVAFWCNPISGHATLYWYQQILGQGPKLLIQFQNNGVVDDSQLPKDRFSAERLKGVDSTLKIQPAKLEDSAVYLCASSLPGQHNEQFFGPGTRLTVL.